This is a list of T cell receptor beta chains from one sample in a study of read filtering for tumor transcriptome and immune sequencing. TCRdb reanalysed the reads using MiXCR and keeps one entry per CDR3 protein. The sample has roughly 82,000 distinct CDR3 sequences; roughly an eighth are singletons. The sequencing input was a population of CD138-negative cells sorted from bone marrow. All receptors come from a donor older than 35 with multiple myeloma. CDR3s include the opening cysteine and the closing phenylalanine or tryptophan. Each record gives: CDR3 length, J gene, D gene, V gene, clone size, CDR3 DNA, CDR3 protein. D genes are given only for firm matches. Clone size is given for some rows only: seen once, a few or many times, or a class if the clone is expanded.

>18|TRBJ2-1|TRBD2|TRBV4-2|many
TGTGCCAGCAGCCCAGGCCCCGGACTAGCGGGAAGATACAATGAGCAGTTCTTC
CASSPGPGLAGRYNEQFF
>15|TRBJ2-2|-|TRBV5-1|-
TGCGCCAGCGGCTCCCAGGGGGGAGAGGCCGGGGAGCTGTTTTTC
CASGSQGGEAGELFF
>19|TRBJ2-1|-|TRBV25-1|-
TGTGCCAGCAGTCCCCAGCCGCGGGGCGGCAAGAGCTACTACAATGAGCTGTTCTTC
CASSPQPRGGKSYYNELFF
>16|TRBJ1-5|-|TRBV27|-
TGTGCCAGCAGTTGGGTCGGGGGTATGGGCAATCAGCCCCAGCATTTT
CASSWVGGMGNQPQHF
>15|TRBJ2-1|-|TRBV29-1|few
TGCAGCGTTGAAGATCGATTAAGCCTTTTAAATGAGCAGTTCTTC
CSVEDRLSLLNEQFF
>16|TRBJ1-5|-|TRBV3-1|many
TGTGCCAGCAGCCACACCTCTGGAGGGTTGAATCAGCCCCAGCATTTT
CASSHTSGGLNQPQHF
>16|TRBJ2-5|TRBD2|TRBV20-1|many
TGCAGTGCTTACGGGACTAGCGGGAGGATGAGAGAGACCCAGTACTTC
CSAYGTSGRMRETQYF
>12|TRBJ2-3|-|TRBV20-1|many
TGCAGTGCTAGAGTGGGCCGGGATACGCAGTATTTT
CSARVGRDTQYF
>15|TRBJ2-1|TRBD1|TRBV19|many
TGTGCCAGTAGGATTCGGCAGGGGGCCCACAATGAGCAGTTCTTC
CASRIRQGAHNEQFF
>14|TRBJ2-5|TRBD2|TRBV20-1|many
TGCAGTGCTAGAAGTCGGACTAGCAGGGAGACCCAGTACTTC
CSARSRTSRETQYF
>14|TRBJ2-3|-|TRBV19|many
TGTGCCAGTAGCGCAGGGTCTGAGACAGATACGCAGTATTTT
CASSAGSETDTQYF
>12|TRBJ2-1|-|TRBV20-1|many
TGCAGTGCTAGATTCCGAGGAAATGAGCAGTTCTTC
CSARFRGNEQFF
>12|TRBJ2-3|-|TRBV29-1|-
TGCAGCGTTGGATGGGACTGCGATACGCAGTATTTT
CSVGWDCDTQYF
>13|TRBJ1-1|-|TRBV28|many
TGTGCCAGCACCCGGGGGGGTAACACTGAAGCTTTCTTT
CASTRGGNTEAFF
>16|TRBJ2-1|TRBD2|TRBV7-6|many
TGTGCCAGCAGCTTAGTTCGGGCTAGCGGGATACCTGAGCAGTTCTTC
CASSLVRASGIPEQFF
>13|TRBJ1-3|-|TRBV12-3/TRBV12-4|many
TGTGCCAGCAGTTTACCTACAGGAAACACCATATATTTT
CASSLPTGNTIYF
>14|TRBJ1-1|TRBD1|TRBV29-1|many
TGCAGCGTGGCGCCGGGACAGGAGAACACTGAAGCTTTCTTT
CSVAPGQENTEAFF
>14|TRBJ2-3|TRBD1|TRBV6-1|few
TGTGCCAGCAGCGCAGACAGGGTCACAGATACGCAGTATTTT
CASSADRVTDTQYF
>16|TRBJ2-1|-|TRBV20-1|few
TGCAGTGCTAGAGATGGGGCTAGAGGGGTCTACAATGAGCAGTTCTTC
CSARDGARGVYNEQFF
>14|TRBJ1-1|-|TRBV7-8|many
TGTGCCAGCAGCTGGGGGGGACGAAACACTGAAGCTTTCTTT
CASSWGGRNTEAFF
>14|TRBJ2-3|TRBD2|TRBV6-5|many
TGTGCCAGCGGCCGAGGACTAGCGGCAAATACGCAGTATTTT
CASGRGLAANTQYF
>14|TRBJ1-1|-|TRBV3-1|many
TGTGCCAGCAGCCGGGATCTACGGGGGACTGAAGCTTTCTTT
CASSRDLRGTEAFF
>13|TRBJ1-4|-|TRBV10-3|many
TGTGCCATCTCAAGGGGGGACCGAGAAAAACTGTTTTTT
CAISRGDREKLFF
>15|TRBJ2-1|-|TRBV3-1|many
TGTGCCAGCAGCCAAGTCACCGGGACTCCTAATGAGCAGTTCTTC
CASSQVTGTPNEQFF
>18|TRBJ1-6|-|TRBV7-9|many
TGTGCCAGCAGCTTAGGCGGGGCAGCGAGCTCCTATAATTCACCCCTCCACTTT
CASSLGGAASSYNSPLHF
>11|TRBJ2-1|-|TRBV24-1|many
TGTGCCACCAGTCAAAACAATGAGCAGTTCTTC
CATSQNNEQFF
>16|TRBJ2-2|TRBD1|TRBV24-1|many
TGTGCCACCAGTGATCCCGGGACAGGGAGGACCGGGGAGCTGTTTTTT
CATSDPGTGRTGELFF
>14|TRBJ2-2|TRBD1|TRBV28|many
TGTGCCAGCAGAAGGGGGCTGGGCACCGGGGAGCTGTTTTTT
CASRRGLGTGELFF
>16|TRBJ2-4|-|TRBV11-2|few
TGTGCCAGCAGCACCCGACGGCTGGAGGCCAAAAACATTCAGTACTTC
CASSTRRLEAKNIQYF
>16|TRBJ2-2|-|TRBV11-3|-
TGTGCCAGCAGCCCCCAGGGAGCGTCGTACACCGGGGAGCTGTTTTTT
CASSPQGASYTGELFF
>15|TRBJ2-2|TRBD2|TRBV7-9|-
TGTGCCAGCAGCGCGGGACTAACCCTATTGGGGGAGCTGTTTTTT
CASSAGLTLLGELFF
>13|TRBJ1-1|-|TRBV7-6|-
TGTGCCAGCAGCTCAAGTGGCGCGGGGGTAGCTTTCTTT
CASSSSGAGVAFF
>16|TRBJ2-2|TRBD1|TRBV7-9|many
TGTGCCAGCAGCTCAAACAGGGGGACGAACACCGGGGAGCTGTTTTTT
CASSSNRGTNTGELFF
>14|TRBJ2-2|-|TRBV28|-
TGTGCCAGCAGTTTAAAGTGGGACACCGGGGAGCTGTTTTTT
CASSLKWDTGELFF
>15|TRBJ2-3|TRBD2|TRBV30|-
TGTGCCTGGGATGTAGCGGGAGGGAGAGCAGATACGCAGTATTTT
CAWDVAGGRADTQYF
>12|TRBJ2-1|-|TRBV20-1|many
TGCAGTGGTCAAGGAAGGGACAATGAGCAGTTCTTC
CSGQGRDNEQFF
>13|TRBJ2-1|TRBD1|TRBV10-3|many
TGTGCCATCCGGAACGGACAGGGGAATGAGCAGTTCTTC
CAIRNGQGNEQFF
>14|TRBJ2-3|TRBD2|TRBV5-1|many
TGCGCCAGCAGCTTCGGGCGGGAGAAAGATACGCAGTATTTT
CASSFGREKDTQYF
>13|TRBJ2-1|TRBD2|TRBV11-2|many
TGTGCCAGCAGCTTAGAGGGGAGCGGGAGAATGTTCTTC
CASSLEGSGRMFF
>13|TRBJ1-1|-|TRBV29-1|many
TGCAGCGGCCTGGAGTACCCGGACACTGAAGCTTTCTTT
CSGLEYPDTEAFF